This T cell receptor (beta chain) was sequenced in a study of blood T cell repertoires in COVID-19. About the study: Researchers got acute and convalescent COVID-19 samples from the United States, Italy and Spain.

Under the authors' procedure: Nucleated cell counts were estimated from reference gene primer amplification. Repertoires were generated with immunoSEQ multiplex PCR, while TCRdb's copy carries only in-frame clones and drops some. The V and J calls and clone size come from that table; D and trimming were worked out from the DNA. The table has a few hundred thousand clones, around four fifths seen once. This clone was found once. Clinical history reported by participants formed the basis on which cohorts were assigned. Cohort 3 donors counted as recovered after two negative PCRs, clearance, or resolved symptoms. The sample consisted of PBMCs or T cells enriched from blood (not recorded which). The sequence came from a man aged 40-55 years who had recovered from COVID-19.

DNA of the CDR3: TGTGCCAGCAGCTTAGGCGCGTGGGCTAGCGGGAACAATGAGCAGTTCTTC. Its protein product is CASSLGAWASGNNEQFF. The rearrangement links TRBV11-3 to TRBJ2-1; 9 bases map to TRBD2. V was clipped by 1 base and J by 5 bases; unmatched bases: 9. This CDR3 has 17 amino acids. CDR1 SGHNT and CDR2 YENEEA come from the germline V gene.